The entry that follows covers one T cell receptor beta chain sequence. At one end the junction does not follow the germline gene, possibly because of a read error. Unsorted bulk tissue (20-30 mg) underwent RNA and DNA co-extraction. Those sampled were patients whose primary liver carcinoma was treated by surgical resection. The investigators made TCR beta cDNA from approximately 0.5 ug total RNA, using a constant-region primer. Investigators got TCR beta libraries out of three nested multiplex PCR rounds, done with slightly modified ARM-PCR. A C-beta reverse primer and TRBV1-TRBV30 forward primers served in each of the first two PCR rounds, at 10 cycles apiece. MiXCR was run by TCRdb on the multiplex PCR reads, yielding one entry per CDR3 protein. Counted here are roughly 100,000 distinct CDR3 sequences, around two thirds occurring once; the ten biggest clones make up 9.5% to 15%. CDR1 is MDHEN and CDR2 is SYDVKM in the germline V gene. This CDR3 is built from 13 residues.

This sample was included in a study of tumor-infiltrating lymphocytes in primary liver carcinoma. V usage is TRBV28 and J usage is TRBJ1-1, with 9 positions matching TRBD1. The TCR comes from a woman aged 60-75 years with primary liver carcinoma and hepatitis B virus infection. The sequenced material came from liver tumor tissue from sampling region 2. Regarding subset: tumor region T2, inferior pole. Here the CDR3 reads CDSGQGLNTEVFF. As DNA, the CDR3 is TGTGACAGCGGACAGGGGTTGAACACTGAAGTTTTCTTT.